The subject of this entry is one T cell receptor beta chain. Its antigen specificity is not known. The input lacks base qualities; no much larger clone sits a single base away. TCRB CDR3 sequencing used the immunoSEQ assay on genomic DNA. The original methods were these. Published virus-specific TCRB sequences were compared with patient CD8+ clones larger than 1%, and only a few matches were found. Only productive TCRB rearrangements were included in the analyses. Clonality was expressed as a Shannon entropy-based productive clonality index, with each clone defined by a unique TCRB CDR3 sequence. Repertoire overlap for a pair of samples was computed from each clone's template counts relative to total templates per sample. A correlation with a Spearman r of around 0.6 was found between V-gene usage by flow cytometry and V-gene usage by TCRB sequencing. TCRdb stores this immuneACCESS table with in-frame sequences only. Part of the clones is absent; in the studies checked, under half of the shortfall reflects unresolved V genes, and no reason is known for the rest. V and J calls plus clone size are reproduced from that table; the DNA served to infer D and trimming. The sample yields approximately 13,000 clones; roughly 73% were counted once. The ten largest clones capture approximately 15% of the sample.

The data were obtained in a study of somatic mutations in cytotoxic T cells in rheumatoid arthritis (dated by TCRdb to about 2017). About the full investigation: Right after diagnosis and prior to the start of any treatment, 30 ml EDTA of peripheral blood was drawn from patients. A FACSAria II or Sony SH800 was used to flow-sort some V beta antibody-stained T-cell populations at nearly 100% purity, and TCRB sequencing was also done on sorted V beta1+ cells. To characterize clonality, the study used TCRB deep sequencing while asking whether somatic mutations are carried by expanded CD8+ T-cell clones in newly diagnosed, untreated rheumatoid arthritis. TCRB deep sequencing covered roughly 60 patients with rheumatoid arthritis along with approximately 20 healthy controls. The median ages of the patient and control groups were essentially identical.

The paper as a whole reports these results and caveats: Rheumatoid arthritis patients and age-matched healthy controls did not significantly differ in CD8+ T-cell clonality. The antigen targets of the expanded CD8+ clones were unknown, and absence from virus-specific databases did not rule out viral specificity. The slight TRBV07 underrepresentation in patients was not adjusted for multiple comparisons. Healthy controls showed no age-related increase in CD8+ clonality, whereas patients did (Spearman r ≈ 0.49). In about an eighth of the roughly 65 patients the largest CD8+ clone exceeded 20% of CD8+ cells, and several identical CD8+ TCRB sequences were shared between blood and synovial fluid.

Positive magnetic bead selection on an AutoMACS was used to isolate CD4+ and CD8+ cells, with flow cytometry used to check purity. Clonal expansions were first screened by flow cytometry with a TCR V beta antibody panel, then characterized by TCRB deep sequencing of sorted CD8+ fractions. Isolation of peripheral blood mononuclear cells was done through Ficoll-Paque PLUS density gradient separation. Using Nucleospin Tissue or Tissue XS kits, DNA was extracted from CD4-enriched, CD8-enriched or PBMC samples, with quantification by a Qubit 2.0 fluorometer. Relative to germline, V is 4 bases shorter and J is 6 bases shorter, with 9 bases between their ends. Reading from cysteine to phenylalanine, the CDR3 counts 12 amino acids. Left in the record is the CDR3 DNA by itself, 36 bases read in frame from the first base. Taken from the germline V gene, the CDR1 and CDR2 loops are SNHLY and FYNNEI.

The sequencing input was CD8+ T cells sorted from blood. The TCR sequence derives from an adult with rheumatoid arthritis. The rearrangement combines TRBV2 with TRBJ1-1, and TRBD1 may be the D gene, going by 6 matching bases. The sequence in DNA is TGTGCCAGCAGTGTGGGGGGGCCTGAAGCTTTCTTT. This translates into CASSVGGPEAFF.